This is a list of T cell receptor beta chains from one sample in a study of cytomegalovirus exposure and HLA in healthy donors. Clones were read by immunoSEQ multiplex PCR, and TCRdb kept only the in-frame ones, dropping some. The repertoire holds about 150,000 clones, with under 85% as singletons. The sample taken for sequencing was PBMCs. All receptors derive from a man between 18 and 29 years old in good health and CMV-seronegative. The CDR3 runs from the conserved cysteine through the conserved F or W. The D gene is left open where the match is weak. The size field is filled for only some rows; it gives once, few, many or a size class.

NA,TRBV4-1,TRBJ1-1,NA,CASSQVQGTTNTEAFF,TGCGCCAGCAGCCAAGTTCAGGGGACAACGAACACTGAAGCTTTCTTT
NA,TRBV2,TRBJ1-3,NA,CASSEFGRGGNTIYF,TGTGCCAGCAGTGAGTTCGGCAGGGGAGGAAACACCATATATTTT
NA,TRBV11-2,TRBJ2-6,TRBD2,CASSYFGGANGANVLTF,TGTGCCAGCAGCTATTTCGGGGGGGCGAACGGGGCCAACGTCCTGACTTTC
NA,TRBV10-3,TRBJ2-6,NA,CAISENRLAGANVLTF,TGTGCCATCAGTGAGAACCGACTTGCTGGGGCCAACGTCCTGACTTTC
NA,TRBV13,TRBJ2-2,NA,CASSLQNRPGELFF,TGTGCCAGCAGCTTACAGAACAGACCCGGGGAGCTGTTTTTT
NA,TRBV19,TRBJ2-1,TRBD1,CASSIGLDRGYEQFF,TGTGCCAGTAGTATAGGTCTGGACAGGGGCTATGAGCAGTTCTTC
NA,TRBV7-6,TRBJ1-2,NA,CASSLARGAYGYTF,TGTGCCAGCAGCTTAGCGCGCGGAGCGTATGGCTACACCTTC
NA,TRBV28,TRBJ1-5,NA,CASIPTASDQPQHF,TGTGCCAGCATCCCGACAGCTTCGGATCAGCCCCAGCATTTT
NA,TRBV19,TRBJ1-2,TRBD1,CASSTGQGEGLGYTF,TGTGCCAGTAGTACCGGACAGGGAGAGGGTTTAGGCTACACCTTC
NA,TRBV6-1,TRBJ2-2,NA,CASSLTGSRPGELFF,TGTGCCAGCAGCTTAACAGGGAGTAGGCCCGGGGAGCTGTTTTTT
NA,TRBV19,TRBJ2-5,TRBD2,CASSISGLAGGPETQYF,TGTGCCAGTAGTATTTCAGGACTAGCGGGGGGGCCGGAGACCCAGTACTTC
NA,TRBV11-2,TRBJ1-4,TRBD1,CASSSGTGWKFNEKLFF,TGTGCCAGCAGTTCCGGGACAGGGTGGAAGTTTAATGAAAAACTGTTTTTT
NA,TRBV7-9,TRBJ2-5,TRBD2,CASSKTGGRETQYF,TGTGCCAGCAGCAAAACGGGGGGGCGAGAGACCCAGTACTTC
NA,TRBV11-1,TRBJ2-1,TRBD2,CASSLPRGGAFEQFF,TGTGCCAGCAGCTTACCTCGCGGGGGGGCCTTTGAGCAGTTCTTC
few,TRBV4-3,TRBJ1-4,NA,CASSQDAGSNEKLFF,TGCGCCAGCAGCCAAGATGCAGGTTCTAATGAAAAACTGTTTTTT
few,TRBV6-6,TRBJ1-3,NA,CASSYGQSSGNTIYF,TGTGCCAGCAGTTACGGGCAGTCCTCTGGAAACACCATATATTTT
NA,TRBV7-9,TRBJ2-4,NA,CASSPQGTKNIQYF,TGTGCCAGCAGCCCTCAGGGGACCAAAAACATTCAGTACTTC
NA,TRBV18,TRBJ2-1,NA,CASSRGGGGAGNEQFF,TGTGCCAGCTCACGGGGAGGCGGGGGCGCCGGCAATGAGCAGTTCTTC
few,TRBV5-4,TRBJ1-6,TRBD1,CASSRDRGLSPLHF,TGTGCCAGCAGTAGGGACAGGGGGCTTTCACCCCTCCACTTT
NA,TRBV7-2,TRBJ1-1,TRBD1,CASSSKGGLITEAFF,TGTGCCAGCAGCTCAAAAGGGGGCTTGATCACTGAAGCTTTCTTT
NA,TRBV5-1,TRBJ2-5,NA,CASSLGRGQTQYF,TGCGCCAGCAGCTTGGGGCGGGGCCAGACCCAGTACTTC
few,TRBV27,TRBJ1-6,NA,CATRFRSQGYNSPLHF,TGTGCCACCCGGTTTAGGTCCCAGGGATATAATTCACCCCTCCACTTT
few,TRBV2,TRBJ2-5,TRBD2,CASSERRGGLQETQYF,TGTGCCAGCAGTGAACGGCGCGGGGGGCTCCAAGAGACCCAGTACTTC
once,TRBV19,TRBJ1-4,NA,CASSDRTSYNEKLFF,TGTGCCAGTAGCGATCGGACATCGTATAATGAAAAACTGTTTTTT
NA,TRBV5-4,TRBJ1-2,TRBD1,CASSQDFGQGPYYGYTF,TGTGCCAGCAGCCAAGATTTCGGACAGGGGCCTTACTATGGCTACACCTTC
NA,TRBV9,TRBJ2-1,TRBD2,CASSVGGSGGNEQFF,TGTGCCAGCAGCGTAGGCGGTAGCGGGGGCAATGAGCAGTTCTTC
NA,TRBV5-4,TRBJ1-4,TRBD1,CASRRQGREKTVF,TGTGCCAGCAGGCGACAGGGGAGGGAAAAAACTGTTTTT
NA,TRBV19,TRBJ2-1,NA,CASSIFNLKGHPETNEQFF,TGTGCCAGTAGTATCTTTAACCTTAAGGGACATCCAGAAACGAATGAGCAGTTCTTC
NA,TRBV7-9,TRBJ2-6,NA,CAAEEGLLSGANVLTF,TGTGCGGCGGAGGAGGGCCTTCTCTCTGGGGCCAACGTCCTGACTTTC
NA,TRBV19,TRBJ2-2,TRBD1,CASIPDRVGTGELFF,TGTGCCAGTATCCCGGACAGGGTGGGCACCGGGGAGCTGTTTTTT
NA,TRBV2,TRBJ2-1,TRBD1,CASSTDRGLGDEQFF,TGTGCCAGCAGTACGGACAGGGGGCTAGGGGATGAGCAGTTCTTC
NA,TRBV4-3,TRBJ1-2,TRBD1,CASTRDQGGSYGYTF,TGCGCCAGCACCCGGGACCAGGGGGGCAGCTATGGCTACACCTTC
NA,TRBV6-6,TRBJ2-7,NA,CASSSYYEQYF,TGTGCCAGCAGTTCTTACTACGAGCAGTACTTC
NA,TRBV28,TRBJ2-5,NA,CASSPPTQGKTETQYF,TGTGCCAGCAGCCCACCTACCCAGGGTAAAACGGAGACCCAGTACTTC
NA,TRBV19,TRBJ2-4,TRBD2,CASSIGRIAGVLAKNIQYF,TGTGCCAGTAGTATAGGACGGATAGCGGGGGTTCTAGCCAAAAACATTCAGTACTTC
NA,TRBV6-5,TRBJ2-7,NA,CASSSGGYEQYF,TGTGCCAGCAGTTCCGGGGGTTACGAGCAGTACTTC
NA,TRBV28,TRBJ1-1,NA,CASRIAPLGEAFF,TGTGCCAGCAGGATAGCTCCCCTCGGGGAGGCTTTCTTT